A selection of T cell receptor beta chains follows, all from one sample in a study of CD8+CD57+ T cells in acquired aplastic anemia. TCRdb processed the reads anew with MiXCR; each CDR3 protein has one entry. The table lists hundreds of thousands of distinct CDR3 sequences, about two thirds of them singletons, with 4% in the top ten. Sequenced material: sorted CD4+, CD8+, or CD8+CD57+ T cells (not recorded which) from PBMCs. The receptors were gathered from a human donor in good health, serving as a control. CDR3s include the opening cysteine and the closing phenylalanine or tryptophan. D genes are given only for firm matches. Not all rows give a size; the values are once, few, many and, for expanded clones, a class.

clone_size j_call d_call v_call cdr3_nt cdr3_aa
many TRBJ1-1 - TRBV20-1 TGCAGTGCTAGACGGGTGAACACTGAAGCTTTCTTT CSARRVNTEAFF
- TRBJ2-5 - TRBV9 TGTGCCAGCAGCGTATCGGGGCTAGTCTCCGAACAGTCCCAGTACTTC CASSVSGLVSEQSQYF
many TRBJ2-5 TRBD1 TRBV5-1 TGCGCCAGCAGCTTCGGTGACAGGGGGCAGCAAGAGACCCAGTACTTC CASSFGDRGQQETQYF
- TRBJ2-5 TRBD2 TRBV20-1 TGCAGTGCTAGTGCGACTAGCGGGGGGGAGGAGACCCAGTACTTC CSASATSGGEETQYF
- TRBJ1-2 - TRBV7-9 TGTGCCAGCAGCTTAGCAGTCAACTATGGCTACACCTTC CASSLAVNYGYTF
- TRBJ2-5 - TRBV19 TGTGCCAGTAAGAAGGAGTCGGCGGGCAATCAGACCCAGTACTTC CASKKESAGNQTQYF
many TRBJ1-2 - TRBV3-1 TGTGCCAGCAGCCACGGGCTACGGGGCTACACCTTC CASSHGLRGYTF
- TRBJ1-2 - TRBV11-2 TGTGCCAGCAGCGCGGACGGATTGTATGGCTACACCTTC CASSADGLYGYTF
- TRBJ2-7 - TRBV12-3/TRBV12-4 TGTGCCAGCCACGGGGACGGTACCTACGAGCAGTACTTC CASHGDGTYEQYF
- TRBJ1-3 - TRBV7-4 TGTGCCAGCAGCGTTGTAGTGGTGAGCTCTGGAAACACCATATATTTT CASSVVVVSSGNTIYF
few TRBJ2-3 - TRBV12-2 TGTGCAAGTCGCCCCCCTTCGCCGAGAGGGGAGCCAGATACGCAGTATTTT CASRPPSPRGEPDTQYF
many TRBJ2-7 - TRBV7-2 TGTGCCAGCAGCTTAGATTCGGGGGGCCTCTACGAGCAGTACTTC CASSLDSGGLYEQYF
many TRBJ1-4 - TRBV3-1 TGTGCCAGCAGCCAATTGAGTAATAATGAAAAACTGTTTTTT CASSQLSNNEKLFF
- TRBJ2-7 - TRBV2 TGTGCCAGCAGCCAGCTAGAGGACGAGCAGTACTTC CASSQLEDEQYF
- TRBJ1-6 - TRBV7-2 TGTGCCAGCAGCTCGTTCGCAGGCTCCTATAATTCACCCCTCCACTTT CASSSFAGSYNSPLHF
- TRBJ1-1 - TRBV4-3 TGCGCCAGCAGCTTAGAGGGCAGGGGTGAAGCTTTCTTT CASSLEGRGEAFF
many TRBJ1-1 TRBD1 TRBV9 TGTGCCAGCAGCCCCAGGGGGGGTTTCATTGAAGCTTTCTTT CASSPRGGFIEAFF
- TRBJ1-6 - TRBV10-1 TGCGCCAGCAGTGAGGGGACTGATAATTCACCCCTCCACTTT CASSEGTDNSPLHF
few TRBJ2-7 - TRBV4-3 TGCGCCAGCAGCCAAGGGATCGGAACCTACGAGCAGTACTTC CASSQGIGTYEQYF
- TRBJ2-7 - TRBV20-1 TGCAGTGCGACAGAGAGATCCGCTTACGAGCAGTACTTC CSATERSAYEQYF
- TRBJ1-2 - TRBV5-4 TGTGCCAGCAGCCTATCAGACAGTATCTATGGCTACACCTTC CASSLSDSIYGYTF
- TRBJ1-2 - TRBV29-1 TGCAGCGTCGAGACACCTAACTATGGCTACACCTTC CSVETPNYGYTF